These 7 T cell receptor beta chains originate from one sample sequenced in a study of blood T cell repertoires in COVID-19. The table came from immunoSEQ multiplex PCR; TCRdb's copy has only in-frame clones and leaves some out. The sample lists 130,000 to 150,000 clones; roughly 88% were seen once. The sample taken for sequencing was peripheral blood. The receptors stem from a woman in her 50s with acute or convalescent COVID-19.

The V and J genes are TRBV6-1 and TRBJ2-7; 7 bases are shared with TRBD1. Trimming took 2 bases from V and 2 from J; bases not matched to a gene: 6. Germline-derived CDR1 and CDR2 are MNHNS and SASEGT. This CDR3 spans 15 amino acids. The CDR3 nucleotides read TGTGCCAGCAGTGAACCAGGGGGTTTTACCTACGAGCAGTACTTC. Translating gives CASSEPGGFTYEQYF.

This chain links TRBV3-1 (or the pseudogene TRBV3-2) with TRBJ1-3; D is perhaps TRBD1 (5 bases). This CDR3 has 15 amino acids. V was trimmed by 4 bases and J by 0 bases, leaving 10 bases between them. The germline CDR1 and CDR2 sequences are LGHDT and YNNKEL (reference sequence). The CDR3 DNA reads as TGTGCCAGCAGCCGTCGGGGGGTCTCTGGAAACACCATATATTTT. Its translation: CASSRRGVSGNTIYF.

This rearrangement joins TRBV11-2 to TRBJ2-7; TRBD1 might be the D (5 bases). CDR3 size: 16 residues. CDR1 and CDR2 from the germline V gene are SGHAT and FQNNGV. Trimming pared 0 bases from V and 2 bases from J, leaving 14 bases between. CDR3: CASSLDLQGRTYEQYF. The CDR3 DNA reads as TGTGCCAGCAGCTTAGATCTCCAGGGCCGCACCTACGAGCAGTACTTC.

The rearrangement uses TRBV19 and TRBJ1-3; no firm D call. From germline, CDR1 is LNHDA and CDR2 SQIVND (reference sequence). V was shortened by 4 bases and J by 0 bases, with 13 bases between the two germline ends. The CDR3 covers 16 residues. CDR3 residues: CASSTLGGSSGNTIYF. In nucleotides, the CDR3 is TGTGCCAGTAGTACACTCGGAGGGTCCTCTGGAAACACCATATATTTT.

This clone was seen a few times. J is TRBJ2-3 and V is TRBV9, with 8 bases matching TRBD2. V was pared by 3 bases and J by 4 bases, with 13 bases of the junction left unmatched. This CDR3 contains 17 residues. CDR1 and CDR2 from the germline V gene are SGDLS and YYNGEE. CDR3 amino acids: CASSDTGTRGQADTQYF. CDR3 coding DNA: TGTGCCAGCAGCGACACCGGGACTAGAGGTCAAGCAGATACGCAGTATTTT.

V gene TRBV19 combines with J gene TRBJ1-5; 8 bases are shared with TRBD1. The CDR3 covers 14 residues. After removal of 2 bases from V and 4 bases from J, the junction contained 1 base not matched to a gene. Germline V lookup: CDR1 LNHDA, CDR2 SQIVND (reference sequence). CDR3 protein: CASSIRDRNQPQHF. In nucleotides, the CDR3 is TGTGCCAGTAGTATAAGGGACAGGAATCAGCCCCAGCATTTT. Together with reference TRBV19 and TRBJ1-5, the CDR3 gives the full variable domain: DGGITQSPKYLFRKEGQNVTLSCEQNLNHDAMYWYRQDPGQGLRLIYYSQIVNDFQKGDIAEGYSVSREKKESFPLTVTSAQKNPTAFYLCASSIRDRNQPQHFGDGTRLSIL.

The chain combines TRBV19 with TRBJ2-3; a possible D gene is TRBD2 (6 bases). The CDR3 is made up of 15 amino acids. Per germline, CDR1 LNHDA and CDR2 SQIVND (reference sequence). The V and J ends lost 3 bases and 2 bases respectively, with 12 bases between them. The CDR3 loop reads CASSMRGPYTDTQYF. CDR3 nucleotide sequence: TGTGCCAGTAGTATGCGGGGACCCTACACAGATACGCAGTATTTT.